The 5 T cell receptor beta chains listed next were all sequenced from one sample in a study of cytomegalovirus exposure and HLA in healthy donors. The PCR contained 60 Vbeta and 13 Jbeta primers. Some clones are missing from TCRdb's copy, which holds only in-frame ones; the method was immunoSEQ multiplex PCR. Here the sample spans about 160,000 clones, about 88% being singletons. The material sequenced was PBMCs. These receptors originate from a woman aged 18-29 years in good health and CMV-seronegative.

The rearrangement joins TRBV4-1 to TRBJ2-1, with 8 bases matching TRBD2. Germline-derived CDR1 and CDR2 are MGHRA and YSYEKL. This CDR3 region has 17 residues. V shed 1 base, J shed 8 bases, and the junction held 13 bases outside the gene matches. In DNA form, the CDR3 reads TGCGCCAGCAGCCAAGCTAGAGAACTAGCGGTTTCCTATGAGCAGTTCTTC. It specifies CASSQARELAVSYEQFF.

The chain has TRBV10-3 and TRBJ2-5; 8 bases map to TRBD1. Trimming removed 2 bases from V and 3 bases from J; junction bases left unmatched: 5. The CDR3 length is 15 residues. The germline V gene encodes CDR1 ENHRY and CDR2 SYGVKD. The CDR3 region is CAISEPGTGKETQYF. Written as DNA, the CDR3 is TGTGCCATCAGTGAGCCCGGGACAGGCAAAGAGACCCAGTACTTC.

This clone came up a few times. This chain links TRBV2 with TRBJ2-3, with 12 bases lining up with TRBD2. V shed 4 bases, J shed 6 bases, and the junction held 8 bases outside the gene matches. Germline CDR1 and CDR2: SNHLY and FYNNEI. The CDR3 totals 16 residues. The CDR3 is CASSVTSGSFMDTQYF. CDR3 nucleotide sequence: TGTGCCAGCAGTGTGACTAGCGGGAGCTTTATGGATACGCAGTATTTT.

This clone was observed a handful of times. V and J are TRBV6-6 and TRBJ2-7; tentatively, D is TRBD1 (5 bases). Germline CDR1 reads MNHNY; CDR2 reads SVGAGI (reference sequence). The ends were cut back, 6 bases at V and 1 base at J, with 10 bases in the middle. The CDR3 runs 13 residues. CDR3 nucleotide sequence: TGTGCCAGCAGGCCAGGGAAATCCTACGAGCAGTACTTC. Its translation: CASRPGKSYEQYF.

This chain links TRBV19 with TRBJ2-3, with TRBD2 matching over 8 bases. After removal of 1 base from V and 6 bases from J, the junction contained 6 bases not matched to a gene. CDR1 and CDR2 (germline): LNHDA, SQIVND (reference sequence). This CDR3 comprises 15 residues. This CDR3 is CASSIVGTRRDTQYF. CDR3 bases: TGTGCCAGTAGTATAGTTGGGACTAGGCGCGATACGCAGTATTTT.